The sample holds many counts of the clone carrying this TCR beta chain. Its antigen remains unidentified. TCRdb reprocessed the PCR reads using MiXCR. The table shows some 23,000 clones, with about 30% occurring only once. The sample comes from a study of metastatic and nonmetastatic thyroid tumors. In the study overall: Where malignant and benign thyroid patients were concerned, repertoires were compared across blood and tumor or nodule tissue. General observations from the study: A significant increase in TCR beta diversity was reportedly seen in malignant thyroid tumors relative to benign nodules, in blood and tumor.

This CDR3 is built from 16 residues. The V end lost 5 bases, the J end lost 1 base, and 16 bases lay between the germline ends. Germline lookup yields CDR1 SGHAT and CDR2 FQDESV (reference sequence). None of the patients had undergone any treatment ahead of thyroid surgery. The specimen was tumor tissue. The TCR sequence derives from a female donor with papillary thyroid cancer or a benign thyroid nodule (not recorded which). Some clones in this sample may be carry-over from other donors' samples. The rearrangement joins TRBV11-1 to TRBJ2-3; TRBD1 might be the D (5 bases). The CDR3, as DNA: TGTGCCAGCAGCCAGCAGTTGGGGCTTCGCACAGATACGCAGTATTTT. This encodes CASSQQLGLRTDTQYF.